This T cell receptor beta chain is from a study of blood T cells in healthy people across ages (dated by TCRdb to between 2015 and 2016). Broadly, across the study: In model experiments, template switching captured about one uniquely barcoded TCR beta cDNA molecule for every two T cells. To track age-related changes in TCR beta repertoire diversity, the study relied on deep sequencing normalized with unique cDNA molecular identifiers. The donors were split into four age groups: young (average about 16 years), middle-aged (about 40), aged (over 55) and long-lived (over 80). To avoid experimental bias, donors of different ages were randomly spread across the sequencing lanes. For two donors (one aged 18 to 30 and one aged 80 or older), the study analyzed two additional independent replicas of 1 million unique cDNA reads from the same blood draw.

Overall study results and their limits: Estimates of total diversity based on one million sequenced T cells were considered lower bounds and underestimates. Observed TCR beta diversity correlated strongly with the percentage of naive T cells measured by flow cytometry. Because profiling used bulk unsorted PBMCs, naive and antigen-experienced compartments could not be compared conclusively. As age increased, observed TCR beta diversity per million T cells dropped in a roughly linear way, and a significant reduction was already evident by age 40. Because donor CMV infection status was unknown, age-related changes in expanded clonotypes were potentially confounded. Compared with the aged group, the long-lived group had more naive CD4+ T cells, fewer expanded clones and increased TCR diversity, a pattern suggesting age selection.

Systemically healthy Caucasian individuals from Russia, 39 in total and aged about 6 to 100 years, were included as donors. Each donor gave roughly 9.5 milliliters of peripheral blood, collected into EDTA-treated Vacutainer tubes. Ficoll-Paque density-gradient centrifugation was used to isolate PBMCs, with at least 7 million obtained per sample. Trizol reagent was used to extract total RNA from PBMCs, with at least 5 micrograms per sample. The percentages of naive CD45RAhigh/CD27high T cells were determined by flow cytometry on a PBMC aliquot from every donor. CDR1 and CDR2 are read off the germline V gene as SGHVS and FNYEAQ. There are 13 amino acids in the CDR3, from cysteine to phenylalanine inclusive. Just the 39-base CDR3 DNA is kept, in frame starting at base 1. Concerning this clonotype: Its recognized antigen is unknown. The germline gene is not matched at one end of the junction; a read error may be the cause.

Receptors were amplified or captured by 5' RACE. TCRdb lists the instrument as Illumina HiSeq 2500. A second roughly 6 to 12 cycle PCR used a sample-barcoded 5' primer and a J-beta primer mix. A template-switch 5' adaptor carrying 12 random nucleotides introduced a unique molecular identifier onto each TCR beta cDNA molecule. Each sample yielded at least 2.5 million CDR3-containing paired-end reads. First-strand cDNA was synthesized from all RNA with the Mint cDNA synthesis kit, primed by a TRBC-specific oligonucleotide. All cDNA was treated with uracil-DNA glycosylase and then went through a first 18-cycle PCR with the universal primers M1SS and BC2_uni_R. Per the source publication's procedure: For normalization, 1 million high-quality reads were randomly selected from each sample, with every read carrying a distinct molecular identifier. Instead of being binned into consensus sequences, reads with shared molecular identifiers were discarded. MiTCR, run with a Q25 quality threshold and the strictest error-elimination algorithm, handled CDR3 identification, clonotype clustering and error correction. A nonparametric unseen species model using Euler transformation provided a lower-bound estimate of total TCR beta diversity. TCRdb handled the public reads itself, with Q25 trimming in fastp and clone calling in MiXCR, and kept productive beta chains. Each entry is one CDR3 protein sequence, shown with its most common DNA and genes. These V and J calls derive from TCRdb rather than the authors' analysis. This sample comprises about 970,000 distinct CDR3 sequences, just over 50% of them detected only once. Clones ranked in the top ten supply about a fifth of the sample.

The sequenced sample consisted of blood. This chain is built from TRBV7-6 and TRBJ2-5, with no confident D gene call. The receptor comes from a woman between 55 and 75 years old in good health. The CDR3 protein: CACSPRLQETQYF. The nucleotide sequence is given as TGTGCCTGCAGCCCCCGACTGCAAGAGACCCAGTACTTC.